This T cell receptor beta chain was found in a study of cytomegalovirus exposure and HLA in healthy donors. Points on this clone: Antigen unknown.

The study ran its PCR with 60 Vbeta and 13 Jbeta primers. The method was immunoSEQ multiplex PCR; TCRdb's version includes in-frame clones alone and lacks a portion of them. The sample contains some 200,000 clones, roughly 85% of which appear only once. CDR1 and CDR2 from the germline V gene are SEHNR and FQNEAQ (reference sequence). The CDR3 length is 17 residues. J lost 4 bases, V lost 5 bases, and 13 bases had no gene match. Study conclusions and caveats: Using a false discovery rate of 0.05, a later analysis showed that 15,000 to 20,000 TCR beta sequences were associated with HLA alleles.

The receptor's source is a woman aged 18 to 35 in good health and CMV-seronegative. The rearrangement links TRBV7-9 to TRBJ1-2, with 10 bases identical to TRBD1. Material for sequencing was PBMCs. The chain's CDR3 is CASSNSGTGELSYGYTF. Here the CDR3 DNA reads TGTGCCAGCAGCAACTCCGGGACAGGGGAGCTATCCTATGGCTACACCTTC.